Listed here are 4 T cell receptor beta chains from one sample, sequenced in a study of blood T cell repertoires in COVID-19. Measured with immunoSEQ multiplex PCR; TCRdb has only the in-frame clones, and not every one. The table shows more than 150,000 clones, with roughly 90% occurring only once. The sample comprised peripheral blood. These receptors all stem from a man in his forties with acute or convalescent COVID-19.

CDR3 sequence reads: CASSRSGGDITGELFF. CDR3 coding DNA: TGCGCCAGCAGCCGTAGCGGGGGGGATATCACCGGGGAGCTGTTTTTT. The chain uses TRBV4-1 and TRBJ2-2; TRBD2 matches 11 bases. V shed 4 bases, J shed 4 bases, and the junction held 5 bases outside the gene matches. Germline lookup yields CDR1 MGHRA and CDR2 YSYEKL. The CDR3 has 16 amino acids.

The gene calls are TRBV29-1 and TRBJ1-1; D is uncertain. The length of the CDR3 is 12 residues. Trimming removed 4 bases from V and 4 bases from J, with 10 bases in between. The germline V gene has CDR1 SQVTM and CDR2 ANQGSEA. In DNA, the CDR3 is TGCAGCGTTGGGCTTCTAGGCACTGAAGCTTTCTTT. Protein product: CSVGLLGTEAFF.

In this sample, this clone turned up once. CDR3 protein: CASSFPKQGGTVNEKLFF. The CDR3 coding sequence is TGTGCCAGCAGCTTCCCGAAACAGGGTGGTACGGTAAATGAAAAACTGTTTTTT. The chain couples TRBV11-2 to TRBJ1-4, with D maybe TRBD1 (6 bases). V was trimmed by 3 bases and J by 5 bases, leaving 22 bases between them. This CDR3 has 18 amino acids. Germline lookup yields CDR1 SGHAT and CDR2 FQNNGV. The variable domain in full, with the rest retrieved from reference TRBV11-2 and TRBJ1-4, is EAGVAQSPRYKIIEKRQSVAFWCNPISGHATLYWYQQILGQGPKLLIQFQNNGVVDDSQLPKDRFSAERLKGVDSTLKIQPAKLEDSAVYLCASSFPKQGGTVNEKLFFGSGTQLSVL.

J is TRBJ2-7 and V is TRBV7-8; TRBD2 agrees at 9 bases. The CDR3 loop spans 16 amino acids. Germline assignment: CDR1 SGHVS and CDR2 FQNEAQ. V shed 5 bases, J shed 5 bases, and the junction held 13 bases outside the gene matches. DNA of the CDR3: TGTGCCAGCAGCCCCGGCTGGGCGGGGGGGCCCAACGAGCAGTACTTC. Residues: CASSPGWAGGPNEQYF.